This T cell receptor (beta chain) comes out of a study of blood T cell repertoires in COVID-19 (dated by TCRdb to the early 2020s). Background for the entire study: Samples covering the acute and convalescent phases of COVID-19 were provided by collaborators in the United States, Italy and Spain. Deeply sampled blood TCRbeta repertoires from subjects exposed to, actively infected with, or recovered from COVID-19 were included in the dataset. The prospective study material was composed of cDNA or gDNA derived from T cells, B-cell-depleted T cells, or PBMCs. Where available, HLA class I and class II types were taken from metadata supplied by the sample provider and were not determined by assay-based typing. The repertoires were released in a freely available public database meant as a resource for research on the immune response to SARS-CoV-2. Nearly every sample came with metadata listing a de-identified subject ID, COVID-19 status, age in years and sex. The samples were drawn from the first 160 participants of the ongoing ImmuneRACE study and from roughly 1,300 subjects provided by 6 global collaborators.

Looking up the germline V gene yields CDR1 LGHNA and CDR2 YNFKEQ. Including cysteine and phenylalanine, the CDR3 has 14 amino acids. The kept DNA is CDR3 alone, 42 bases in frame from the first base. Unmatched junction bases come to 7, with V trimmed by 4 bases and J by 7 bases. The investigation overall reported the following: Clinical and demographic metadata were provided uncurated, with the amount varying by source and participant.

This clone showed up just a few times. Its antigen is unknown. Base-call qualities are not available, and no considerably larger clone is one nucleotide away. Participants in the prospective study were enrolled through a virtual design, were aged 18 to 89 years, and lived in roughly 26 United States geographic areas. To assign participants to cohorts, the prospective study relied on clinical history that participants themselves reported in a screening survey and a study questionnaire. ImmuneRACE Cohort 3 recovered participants were defined by two consecutive negative NP/OP PCR tests, healthcare professional clearance, or symptom resolution. Mobile phlebotomists in the prospective study collected whole blood, serum and a nasopharyngeal or oropharyngeal swab from every participant. Prospective study participants could optionally give additional blood draws and questionnaires over a 2-month period. Before DNA extraction, blood samples from the prospective study were shipped at room temperature or frozen.

TCRbeta CDR3 regions were amplified from genomic DNA using the immunoSEQ Assay, a bias-controlled multiplex PCR. The authors' pipeline ran thus. The number of nucleated cells in each sample was estimated by amplification of reference gene primers within the assay. To quantify the absolute abundance of each unique TCRbeta CDR3 rearrangement, sequence reads were collapsed and filtered. For each sample, productive Simpson clonality was calculated by taking the square root of Simpson's diversity index across productive rearrangements. Imported from immuneACCESS, the table was reduced by TCRdb to in-frame sequences with V and J called. These copies leave out some clones; in studies compared against another copy, an unresolved V gene accounts for under half, and the cause of the remainder is not known. Clone size and V and J calls were adopted from that table, with D and trimming inferred from the DNA. This sample gives some 500,000 clones in total; roughly 90% of them show up just once. The ten largest clonotypes hold roughly 1.9% of the sample.

The sequence was collected from a woman between 40 and 55 years old who had recovered from COVID-19. The sequencing input was PBMCs or T cells enriched from blood (not recorded which). This chain is built from TRBV4-2 and TRBJ1-2, and TRBD1 matches 9 of the central bases. The CDR3 region reads CASSRPDRGSGYTF. The DNA sequence is TGTGCCAGCAGCCGTCCGGACAGGGGAAGTGGCTACACCTTC.